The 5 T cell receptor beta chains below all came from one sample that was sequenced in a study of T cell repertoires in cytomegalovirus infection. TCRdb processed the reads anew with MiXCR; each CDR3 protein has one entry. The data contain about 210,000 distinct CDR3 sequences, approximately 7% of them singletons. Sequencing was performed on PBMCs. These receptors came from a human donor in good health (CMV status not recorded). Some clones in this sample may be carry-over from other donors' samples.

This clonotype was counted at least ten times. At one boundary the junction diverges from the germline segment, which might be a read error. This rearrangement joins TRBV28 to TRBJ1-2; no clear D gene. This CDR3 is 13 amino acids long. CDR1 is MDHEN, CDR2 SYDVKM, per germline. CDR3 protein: CASSLTPNSGYTF. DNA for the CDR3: TGTGCCAGCAGTTTAACCCCAAACTCTGGCTACACCTTC.

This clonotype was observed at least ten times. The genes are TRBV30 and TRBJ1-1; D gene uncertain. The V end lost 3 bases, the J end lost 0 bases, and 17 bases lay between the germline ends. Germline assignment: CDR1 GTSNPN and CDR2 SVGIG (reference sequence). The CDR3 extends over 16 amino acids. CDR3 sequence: CAWRPRVIRLNTEAFF. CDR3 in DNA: TGTGCCTGGAGACCCCGCGTGATCAGACTGAACACTGAAGCTTTCTTT.

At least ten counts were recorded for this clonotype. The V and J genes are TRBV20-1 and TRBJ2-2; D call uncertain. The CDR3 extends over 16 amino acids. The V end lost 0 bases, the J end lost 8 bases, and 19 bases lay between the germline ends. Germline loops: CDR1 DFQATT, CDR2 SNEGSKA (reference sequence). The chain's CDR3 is CSARDQSQSERGELFF. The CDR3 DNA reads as TGCAGTGCTAGAGATCAAAGTCAAAGTGAAAGGGGGGAGCTGTTTTTT.

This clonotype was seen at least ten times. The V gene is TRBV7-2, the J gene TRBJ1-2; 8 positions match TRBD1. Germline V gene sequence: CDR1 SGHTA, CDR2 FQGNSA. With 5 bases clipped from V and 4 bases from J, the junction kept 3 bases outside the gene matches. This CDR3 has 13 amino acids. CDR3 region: CASSIGQGYGYTF. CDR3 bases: TGTGCCAGCAGCATTGGACAGGGCTATGGCTACACCTTC.

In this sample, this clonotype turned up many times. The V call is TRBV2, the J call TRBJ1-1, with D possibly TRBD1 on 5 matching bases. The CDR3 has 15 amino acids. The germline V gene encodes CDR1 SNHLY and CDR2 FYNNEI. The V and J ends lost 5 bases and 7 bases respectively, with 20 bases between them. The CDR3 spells CASSSEGGTWGEAFF. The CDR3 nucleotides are TGTGCCAGCAGTTCTGAGGGCGGGACTTGGGGTGAAGCTTTCTTT.